This is a list of T cell receptor beta chains from one sample in a study of STAT5B mutations in CD4+ large granular lymphocyte leukemia. Measured with immunoSEQ multiplex PCR; TCRdb has only the in-frame clones, and not every one. The data contain fewer than 50,000 clones, approximately 72% of them singletons. The specimen sequenced was CD4+ T cells from blood buffy coats. These receptors all stem from a human donor in good health. The CDR3 runs from the conserved cysteine through the conserved F or W. A D gene is named only where the DNA matches it firmly. The size of a clone is reported for some rows only, either as once, few or many, or as a class for expanded clones.

clone_size d_call j_call v_call cdr3_nt cdr3_aa
. TRBD1 TRBJ2-5 TRBV7-2 TGTGCCAGCAGCTCCAGGGGGAAGGAGACCCAGTACTTC CASSSRGKETQYF
once . TRBJ2-5 TRBV18 TGTGCCAGCTCACCAACAGGACAGATCCAAGAGACCCAGTACTTC CASSPTGQIQETQYF
. . TRBJ2-5 TRBV9 TGTGCCAGCAGCGTAGCACAGGGTAAGGGGACCCAGTACTTC CASSVAQGKGTQYF
. . TRBJ2-3 TRBV5-4 TGTGCCAGCAGCATCTCACTAGAGCATACGCAGTATTTT CASSISLEHTQYF
few TRBD1 TRBJ1-2 TRBV6-6 TGTGCCAGCTCCGCAAGGACAGGGCGAGGTCATTATGGCTACACCTTC CASSARTGRGHYGYTF
. . TRBJ2-7 TRBV6-5 TGTGCCAGCAAGATCCAGGGGCAAACCTACGAGCAGTACTTC CASKIQGQTYEQYF
. TRBD2 TRBJ2-5 TRBV5-1 TGCGCCAGCAGCTCTGGACTAGGAGGGTTCGGGGGAGAGACCCAGTACTTC CASSSGLGGFGGETQYF
. TRBD2 TRBJ2-1 TRBV10-3 TGTGCCATCAGAACAACTAGCGGGAGGAGCCACAATGAGCAGTTCTTC CAIRTTSGRSHNEQFF
. TRBD2 TRBJ2-6 TRBV19 TGTGCCAGTGGGAGCGGGGGGACCTCTGGGGCCAACGTCCTGACTTTC CASGSGGTSGANVLTF
. . TRBJ2-2 TRBV5-4 TGTGCCAGCAGCAGAAAGACAGGGAACACCGGGGAGCTGTTTTTT CASSRKTGNTGELFF
few TRBD2 TRBJ2-3 TRBV11-3 TGTGCCAGCAGCTTAGGGGCGGGAGGACCAGATACGCAGTATTTT CASSLGAGGPDTQYF
. . TRBJ1-5 TRBV7-9 TGTGCCAGCAGCTTAGGTCCCTATAGCAATCAGCCCCAGCATTTT CASSLGPYSNQPQHF
. TRBD2 TRBJ2-5 TRBV4-2 TGTGCCAGCAGCCAAGTGTACACCCGTCCGTCGGGGGGAGGCCAAGAGACCCAGTACTTC CASSQVYTRPSGGGQETQYF
. . TRBJ2-5 TRBV5-1 TGCGCCAGCAGCTCACTGACAGAGGAAGAGACCCAGTACTTC CASSSLTEEETQYF
. . TRBJ2-3 TRBV5-1 TGCGCCAGCAGCTTAGGGGATCCCGCAGATACGCAGTATTTT CASSLGDPADTQYF
. TRBD2 TRBJ2-7 TRBV6-6 TGTGCCAGCAGTTACTCCCGGGAGGGCGTCTACGAGCAGTACTTC CASSYSREGVYEQYF
. TRBD2 TRBJ2-5 TRBV6-1 TGTGCCAGCAGTGAAGGGGTAGCGGGACCCGGGGAGACCCAGTACTTC CASSEGVAGPGETQYF
. TRBD1 TRBJ1-6 TRBV6-6 TGTGCCAGCAGTCCCCGGGGCCACAGGGGGAATTCACCCCTCCACTTT CASSPRGHRGNSPLHF
. . TRBJ2-1 TRBV18 TGTGCCAGCTGCACCGGGGAGGACAATGAGCAGTTCTTC CASCTGEDNEQFF
few . TRBJ2-7 TRBV6-1 TGTGCCAGCAGTGAATTGAGAGGTGCCGGCTACGAGCAGTACTTC CASSELRGAGYEQYF
. TRBD2 TRBJ2-1 TRBV7-3 TGTGCCAGCAGCCCGGGACTAGCGGGAGGCACCTACAATGAGCAGTTCTTC CASSPGLAGGTYNEQFF
once TRBD2 TRBJ2-3 TRBV19 TGTGCCAGTAGCCTGGGTAGCGGGGGGGCCTCAGATACGCAGTATTTT CASSLGSGGASDTQYF
. . TRBJ2-7 TRBV7-8 TGTGCCAGCAGCTTTCAGGTTTTCTACGAGCAGTACTTC CASSFQVFYEQYF
. TRBD2 TRBJ2-2 TRBV25-1 TGTGCCAGCAGTCCCGGGCTAGCGGGGCGGTCCGGGGAGCTGTTTTTT CASSPGLAGRSGELFF
. . TRBJ2-5 TRBV21-1 TGTGCCAGCAGCCCAACCCTTCGCTGTAGCAGCCAAGAGACCCAGTACTTC CASSPTLRCSSQETQYF
. . TRBJ2-7 TRBV5-1 TGCGCCAGCAGCTCCAGCGGCCGGATAGACTACGAGCAGTACTTC CASSSSGRIDYEQYF
once TRBD2 TRBJ2-5 TRBV7-7 TGTGCCAGCAGCACCGGACTAGCGGGGGCCCAAGAGACCCAGTACTTC CASSTGLAGAQETQYF
. TRBD2 TRBJ2-3 TRBV4-1 TGCGCCAGCAGCCGCGTAGCGGGGGGGCCGAGAGATACGCAGTATTTT CASSRVAGGPRDTQYF
. . TRBJ1-6 TRBV28 TGTGCCAGCAGCCAATCAGGCTTTGCGCTGCTCCACTTT CASSQSGFALLHF
few . TRBJ1-2 TRBV7-8 TGTGCCAGCAGCTTGAAAGGGACTGGGCGAGGGAGTAGCTACACCTTC CASSLKGTGRGSSYTF
. . TRBJ2-5 TRBV19 TGTGCCAGTAGTGCCCGACAGGCCGGAGGACAAGAGACCCAGTACTTC CASSARQAGGQETQYF
. . TRBJ1-2 TRBV5-6 TGTGCCAGCAGCTTGAGTCCCAACCTTAACTATGGCTACACCTTC CASSLSPNLNYGYTF
. . TRBJ2-3 TRBV7-3 TGTGCCAGCAGCCGGACTGGCACAGATACGCAGTATTTT CASSRTGTDTQYF
. . TRBJ2-3 TRBV11-3 TGTGCCAGCAGCTTAGGGTCTAGCCCGGACACAGATACGCAGTATTTT CASSLGSSPDTDTQYF
. TRBD1 TRBJ1-1 TRBV7-9 TGTGCCAGCAGCCCCCGGACAGGGCCGAACACTGAAGCTTTCTTT CASSPRTGPNTEAFF
. TRBD1 TRBJ1-6 TRBV5-3 TGTGCCAGAAGCCCAAGAAATTCTGGACAGGGGTCTTTGGATAATTCACCCCTCCACTTT CARSPRNSGQGSLDNSPLHF
once TRBD2 TRBJ2-7 TRBV9 TGTGCCAGCAGCCAAGGGACTAGCGGGACCTACGAGCAGTACTTC CASSQGTSGTYEQYF
. . TRBJ2-2 TRBV7-3 TGTGCCAGCAGCCCTAACAGGGAAACCGGGGAGCTGTTTTTT CASSPNRETGELFF
. TRBD1 TRBJ1-1 TRBV6-6 TGTGCCAGCAGTTTCCCACAGGGGGCGCGAACTGAAGCTTTCTTT CASSFPQGARTEAFF
. . TRBJ1-1 TRBV20-1 TGCAGTGCTAGTAAGACTGAAGCTTTCTTT CSASKTEAFF
. . TRBJ2-7 TRBV2 TGTGCCAGCAGTGATCTCCAGGCCTTGGGCGAGCAGTACTTC CASSDLQALGEQYF
. TRBD1 TRBJ2-7 TRBV6-5 TGTGCCAGCAGTTCACAGGGGTACGAGCAGTACTTC CASSSQGYEQYF
. TRBD2 TRBJ2-7 TRBV7-9 TGTGCCAGCAGCCAACTAGCGGGGGACTCCTACGAGCAGTACTTC CASSQLAGDSYEQYF
. TRBD1 TRBJ1-1 TRBV5-1 TGCGCCAGCAGCGGGTGGACAGGCGTAAACACTGAAGCTTTCTTT CASSGWTGVNTEAFF
. . TRBJ2-3 TRBV2 TGTGCCAGCAGTGCCGAGGGATGGGGAGATACGCAGTATTTT CASSAEGWGDTQYF
. TRBD2 TRBJ2-3 TRBV19 TGTGCCATAAAGGGACTAGCGGGCGGAAAGACCAGCACAGATACGCAGTATTTT CAIKGLAGGKTSTDTQYF
. TRBD1 TRBJ2-7 TRBV6-1 TGTGCCAGCAGTGAAAGGGGCAGGGGGCGTCCTTACGAGCAGTACTTC CASSERGRGRPYEQYF
once TRBD1 TRBJ1-5 TRBV7-8 TGTGCCAGCAGCTTAGGGTACAGGGGAAGGGATCAGCCCCAGCATTTT CASSLGYRGRDQPQHF
. . TRBJ2-5 TRBV7-2 TGTGCCAGCAGCTTAGCAGGGTCGTACCAAGAGACCCAGTACTTC CASSLAGSYQETQYF
. . TRBJ2-1 TRBV14 TGTGCCAGCAATTATGGGGGGTCCTACAATGAGCAGTTCTTC CASNYGGSYNEQFF
. TRBD2 TRBJ2-1 TRBV5-4 TGTGCCAGCAGCAATAGGACTAGGAAGGATGAGCAGTTCTTC CASSNRTRKDEQFF
few . TRBJ1-6 TRBV27 TGTGCCAGCAGTCCATACGCAGGGGCGGTCTCCTATAATTCACCCCTCCACTTT CASSPYAGAVSYNSPLHF
. TRBD2 TRBJ2-7 TRBV18 TGTGCCAGCTCACTACCCTCCAATGGTCCGGGAGGTCTGAGCTACGAGCAGTACTTC CASSLPSNGPGGLSYEQYF
once . TRBJ2-7 TRBV12-5 TGTGCTAGTGGTTTGGGATGGGGGATCGTCTACGAGCAGTACTTC CASGLGWGIVYEQYF
. TRBD2 TRBJ2-1 TRBV9 TGTGCCAGCAGCGTAGAGGGACTAGCGGGTTGGGGTGAGCAGTTCTTC CASSVEGLAGWGEQFF
. TRBD1 TRBJ2-7 TRBV7-8 TGTGCCAGCAGCTTAGCTCGGGACAGGGGTTACGAGCAGTACTTC CASSLARDRGYEQYF
. . TRBJ2-5 TRBV27 TGTGCCAGCAGTTTATCGTGGGGTACCCAAGAGACCCAGTACTTC CASSLSWGTQETQYF
. . TRBJ2-3 TRBV2 TGTGCCAGCAGGGCAAGGACGGGGGCAGGTACGCAGTATTTT CASRARTGAGTQYF
. . TRBJ1-4 TRBV30 TGTGCCTGGGCTGGGGCCTTAGGGGAAAAACTGTTTTTT CAWAGALGEKLFF
. . TRBJ2-1 TRBV5-4 TGTGCCAGCAGCTTGGAGGGTCTCCGGGAGTTCTTC CASSLEGLREFF